Below, 32 T cell receptor beta chains from the same sample are listed, as sequenced in a study of cytomegalovirus exposure and HLA in healthy donors. PCR primers comprised 60 Vbeta and 13 Jbeta primers. The protocol was immunoSEQ multiplex PCR, while the TCRdb copy is restricted to in-frame clones and leaves out a portion. Among roughly 300,000 clones listed, roughly 88% were seen once. The specimen sequenced was PBMCs. These receptor sequences come from a man aged 40-50 years in good health and CMV-seropositive.

This clone was observed once. This chain links TRBV2 with TRBJ2-3, with D possibly TRBD1 on 5 matching bases. Between the trimmed V and J ends, which lost 5 bases and 0 bases, there was a span of 12 bases. The CDR3 sequence is 15 residues long. Germline CDR1 SNHLY, CDR2 FYNNEI. CDR3 DNA: TGTGCCAGCAGTCGGCAGGGTATTAGCACAGATACGCAGTATTTT. Translation: CASSRQGISTDTQYF. The full variable domain, in which reference TRBV2 and TRBJ2-3 provide the parts outside the CDR3, is EPEVTQTPSHQVTQMGQEVILRCVPISNHLYFYWYRQILGQKVEFLVSFYNNEISEKSEIFDDQFSVERPDGSNFTLKIRSTKLEDSAMYFCASSRQGISTDTQYFGPGTRLTVL.

The J gene is TRBJ1-5, the V gene TRBV18; 7 positions match TRBD1. Germline values: CDR1 KGHSH, CDR2 LQKENI. The CDR3 covers 13 residues. Unmatched junction bases numbered 5, after V lost 6 bases and J lost 6 bases. CDR3 in amino acids: CASSGTDGQPQHF. The CDR3 nucleotides are TGTGCCAGCTCCGGGACAGATGGTCAGCCCCAGCATTTT.

The chain combines TRBV29-1 with TRBJ2-7, with 11 bases matching TRBD2. CDR1 is SQVTM and CDR2 is ANQGSEA in the germline V gene. The CDR3 has 13 amino acids. The CDR3 protein is CGGSGGVAYEQYF. The CDR3 nucleotides are TGCGGGGGTAGCGGGGGGGTAGCCTACGAGCAGTACTTC.

V gene TRBV7-9 combines with J gene TRBJ2-7, with 8 bases fitting TRBD2. The junction had 5 bases not matched to a gene; V was cut back by 8 bases and J by 2 bases. CDR1 is SEHNR, CDR2 FQNEAQ, per germline (reference sequence). The CDR3 loop spans 13 amino acids. The CDR3 spells CASRGGDTYEQYF. CDR3 DNA: TGTGCCAGCCGGGGGGGGGACACCTACGAGCAGTACTTC.

V gene TRBV5-1 combines with J gene TRBJ2-3; 7 bases align to TRBD1. The germline V gene encodes CDR1 SGHRS and CDR2 YFSETQ. The CDR3 totals 14 residues. V was clipped by 4 bases and J by 8 bases; unmatched bases: 10. The CDR3 nucleotides read TGCGCCAGCAGCCAAGGGACAGACCTTAGTACGCAGTATTTT. Its protein product is CASSQGTDLSTQYF.

The CDR3 nucleotides read TGTGCCATCAGTGTGGAGGGAGTAAGGCAGTTCTTC. Translated, it gives CAISVEGVRQFF. The chain joins TRBV10-3 to TRBJ2-1; D perhaps matches TRBD2 (6 bases). CDR1 is ENHRY and CDR2 is SYGVKD in the germline V gene. V gave up 4 bases and J gave up 12 bases, with 13 bases separating them. This CDR3 region has 12 residues.

The chain has TRBV7-8 and TRBJ2-7, with D possibly being TRBD1 (6 bases). CDR3 size: 13 residues. Trimming pared 8 bases from V and 4 bases from J, leaving 15 bases between. Germline assignment: CDR1 SGHVS and CDR2 FQNEAQ. The CDR3 nucleotides read TGTGCCAGCCGATCCACAGGGCAATACGAGCAGTACTTC. Amino acids: CASRSTGQYEQYF.

The V and J genes are TRBV11-3 and TRBJ2-1; TRBD2 matches at 12 bases. V was pared by 5 bases and J by 9 bases, with 2 bases of the junction left unmatched. Per the germline V gene, CDR1 is SGHNT and CDR2 is YENEEA. This CDR3 is 13 amino acids long. The CDR3 DNA reads as TGTGCCAGCAGCCCTAGCGGGAGGGCTGAGCAGTTCTTC. This encodes CASSPSGRAEQFF.

The V and J genes are TRBV30 and TRBJ2-1; D might be TRBD1 (6 bases). V was cut by 2 bases and J by 9 bases, with 11 bases left in between. The CDR3 loop spans 12 amino acids. In germline, CDR1 is GTSNPN, CDR2 SVGIG (reference sequence). CDR3 coding DNA: TGTGCCTGGAGTTATTGGGGGCTTGAGCAGTTCTTC. This codes for CAWSYWGLEQFF. Together with reference TRBV30 and TRBJ2-1, the CDR3 gives the full variable domain: SQTIHQWPATLVQPVGSPLSLECTVEGTSNPNLYWYRQAAGRGLQLLFYSVGIGQISSEVPQNLSASRPQDRQFILSSKKLLLSDSGFYLCAWSYWGLEQFFGPGTRLTVL.

This sequence joins TRBV7-3 and TRBJ2-1, with TRBD2 identical over 9 bases. The V and J ends lost 5 bases and 7 bases, in that order; junction bases with no gene match: 9. Per the germline V gene, CDR1 is SGHTA and CDR2 is FQGTGA. There are 15 residues in the CDR3. The CDR3 DNA is TGTGCCAGCAGCCTCGGGACTAGCAAATGGAATGAGCAGTTCTTC. The encoded protein is CASSLGTSKWNEQFF.

The CDR3 loop reads CASRAVEGTQYF. The CDR3 nucleotides are TGTGCCAGCAGGGCGGTCGAAGGGACCCAGTACTTC. The genes are TRBV28 and TRBJ2-5; no firm D call. Trimming took 6 bases from V and 7 from J, leaving 12 bases between them. Germline V lookup: CDR1 MDHEN, CDR2 SYDVKM. This CDR3 contains 12 residues.

The CDR3 loop is CASRWAGGADTQYF. Written as DNA, the CDR3 is TGTGCCAGCAGATGGGCGGGAGGCGCAGATACGCAGTATTTT. The chain joins TRBV2 to TRBJ2-3; 8 positions agree with TRBD2. The CDR3 totals 14 residues. Unmatched junction bases numbered 6, after V lost 6 bases and J lost 4 bases. Germline V gene sequence: CDR1 SNHLY, CDR2 FYNNEI.

The chain uses TRBV5-1 and TRBJ1-1; TRBD1 is a possible D gene (6 bases). The CDR3 is 15 amino acids. Deletions cut 2 bases from V and 2 bases from J, with 13 bases between. Germline assignment: CDR1 SGHRS and CDR2 YFSETQ. For the CDR3, the DNA is TGCGCCAGCAGCTTAGGGGGGGCCTCCAACACTGAAGCTTTCTTT. Translated, it gives CASSLGGASNTEAFF.

The J gene is TRBJ1-4, the V gene TRBV7-6; unclear D gene. Trimming stripped 5 bases from V and 5 bases from J, with 12 bases between. Germline assignment: CDR1 SGHVS and CDR2 FNYEAQ. This CDR3 spans 14 amino acids. The CDR3 nucleotides are TGTGCCAGCAGCCCAAGGGAGATAAATGAAAAACTGTTTTTT. It yields the protein CASSPREINEKLFF.

This clone was seen only a few times. The V and J genes are TRBV6-5 and TRBJ1-1; TRBD1 matches at 7 bases. V lost 5 bases and J lost 5; bases outside the gene matches: 11. CDR3 length: 15 amino acids. Per the germline V gene, CDR1 is MNHEY and CDR2 is SVGAGI. The CDR3 sequence: CASSLSRQGGTEAFF. The CDR3 DNA reads as TGTGCCAGCAGTCTCTCGCGACAGGGTGGAACTGAAGCTTTCTTT.

The chain recombines TRBV12-5 with TRBJ1-1, with D hard to call. Trimming pared 7 bases from V and 6 bases from J, leaving 12 bases between. The germline gives CDR1 LGHNT, CDR2 FRNRAP. The CDR3 consists of 12 residues. In DNA, the CDR3 is TGTGCTAGTGCCAACCTCCGGGCTGAAGCTTTCTTT. This translates into CASANLRAEAFF.

The chain joins TRBV27 to TRBJ2-1; 8 bases are a match to TRBD2. With V trimmed by 7 bases and J by 3 bases, 8 bases remained unmatched. Per the germline V gene, CDR1 is MNHEY and CDR2 is SMNVEV (reference sequence). CDR3 length: 15 residues. CDR3: CASMPVAGFYNEQFF. As DNA, the CDR3 is TGTGCCAGCATGCCCGTAGCGGGATTCTACAATGAGCAGTTCTTC.

The chain carries TRBV7-9 and TRBJ1-2; D remains unclear. The V end lost 5 bases, the J end lost 4 bases, and 11 bases lay between the germline ends. This CDR3 spans 13 amino acids. Germline V gene data show CDR1 as SEHNR and CDR2 as FQNEAQ (reference sequence). The CDR3 nucleotides are TGTGCCAGCAGCGCCCCCTACAGCTATGGCTACACCTTC. Residues: CASSAPYSYGYTF.

The CDR3 DNA is TGTGCCAGCAGCTTAGCTGGGCTGGCAGATACGCAGTATTTT. It specifies CASSLAGLADTQYF. V usage is TRBV11-3 and J usage is TRBJ2-3; D not certain. The germline CDR1 and CDR2 sequences are SGHNT and YENEEA. V lost 1 base, J lost 4 bases, and 9 bases lay in between. The CDR3 sequence is 14 residues long.

The chain employs TRBV9 and TRBJ2-1, with 7 nucleotides matching TRBD2. CDR3 length equals 14 residues. V lost 4 bases to trimming and J lost 2 bases; unmatched junction nucleotides: 3. From germline, CDR1 is SGDLS and CDR2 YYNGEE. The CDR3 is CASSPGLAYNEQFF. CDR3 DNA: TGTGCCAGCAGCCCTGGACTAGCCTACAATGAGCAGTTCTTC.

The chain employs TRBV27 and TRBJ2-3; possible D gene TRBD2, 5 bases. The CDR3 runs to 14 residues. V dropped 6 bases and J dropped 6 bases, with 16 bases sitting between them. Germline V gene data show CDR1 as MNHEY and CDR2 as SMNVEV (reference sequence). CDR3 sequence: CASSLRRRGDTQYF. CDR3 nucleotide sequence: TGTGCCAGCAGCCTTCGTCGGCGAGGGGATACGCAGTATTTT.

This chain links TRBV6-5 with TRBJ2-7, with D maybe TRBD1 (5 bases). V lost 5 bases and J lost 6, with 11 bases in between. Germline V gives CDR1 MNHEY, CDR2 SVGAGI. CDR3 length equals 12 residues. The CDR3 protein is CASSEDTCEQYF. The CDR3 nucleotides read TGTGCCAGCAGTGAGGACACCTGCGAGCAGTACTTC.

This chain connects TRBV23-1 to TRBJ2-2; no clear D. TRBV23-1 is an open reading frame, and its role is uncertain. This CDR3 has 15 residues. V was pared by 2 bases and J by 0 bases, with 7 bases between. CDR3 region: CASSQRRANTGELFF. The CDR3 DNA reads as TGCGCCAGCAGTCAACGCCGGGCGAACACCGGGGAGCTGTTTTTT.

The rearrangement joins TRBV5-1 to TRBJ1-3; D unclear. From germline, CDR1 is SGHRS and CDR2 YFSETQ. The CDR3 length is 14 residues. Trimming took 3 bases from V and 0 from J, leaving 7 bases between them. As DNA, the CDR3 is TGCGCCAGCAGCTACGAGAGCTCTGGAAACACCATATATTTT. Translated: CASSYESSGNTIYF.

The chain uses TRBV11-2 and TRBJ2-3; TRBD2 aligns across 8 bases. V gave up 1 base and J gave up 4 bases; unmatched junction bases: 1. The CDR3 length is 14 residues. CDR1 is SGHAT and CDR2 is FQNNGV in the germline V gene. Written as DNA, the CDR3 is TGTGCCAGCAGCTTAGGAGCGGGGGCAGATACGCAGTATTTT. This encodes CASSLGAGADTQYF.

The chain employs TRBV7-3 and TRBJ1-3, with D perhaps matching TRBD1 (6 bases). The CDR3 spans 14 residues. Germline CDR1 is SGHTA and CDR2 is FQGTGA. The germline V and J ends were trimmed by 6 bases and 0 bases, with 9 bases remaining between them. The chain's CDR3 is CASSQGNSGNTIYF. The DNA for the CDR3 is TGTGCCAGCAGTCAGGGGAACTCTGGAAACACCATATATTTT.

The CDR3 region has the DNA TGTGCCAGCAGTGACGATCGGACAGGGGGCGTCTATGGCTACACCTTC. Encoded protein: CASSDDRTGGVYGYTF. J is TRBJ1-2 and V is TRBV25-1; 11 bases align to TRBD1. Germline lookup yields CDR1 MGHDK and CDR2 SYGVNS. CDR3 length: 16 residues. V lost 3 bases, J lost 4 bases, and 7 bases stayed unmatched.

This rearrangement joins TRBV28 to TRBJ1-1, with 7 bases lining up with TRBD1. J was trimmed by 8 bases and V by 6 bases; bases with no gene match: 12. This CDR3 is built from 14 residues. The germline gives CDR1 MDHEN, CDR2 SYDVKM. The DNA for the CDR3 is TGTGCCAGCAGCCCCCCGGAGGGGGCGCGGGAAGCTTTCTTT. Translating gives CASSPPEGAREAFF.

CDR3 coding DNA: TGTGCCAGCAGCCCCCGGGACAGGCCCTCCTACGAGCAGTACTTC. This codes for CASSPRDRPSYEQYF. This chain uses TRBV13 with TRBJ2-7; the match to TRBD1 covers 8 bases. The length of the CDR3 is 15 residues. CDR1 is PRHDT and CDR2 is FYEKMQ in the germline V gene (reference sequence). Germline trimming cut 5 bases from V and 0 bases from J; bases unmatched to any gene: 6.

This clone appeared a few times. The rearrangement links TRBV27 to TRBJ2-7; 9 positions match TRBD1. CDR1 is MNHEY, CDR2 SMNVEV, per germline (reference sequence). The trim removed 7 bases at V and 6 bases at J, leaving 16 bases unmatched. CDR3 length: 16 residues. The CDR3 region is CASTSLALTGGGEQYF. CDR3 in DNA: TGTGCCAGCACCTCGTTGGCGCTGACAGGGGGGGGCGAGCAGTACTTC.

The chain employs TRBV5-6 and TRBJ1-5, with a weak D call TRBD1 (6 bases). The CDR3 covers 15 residues. Germline CDR1 SGHDT, CDR2 YYEEEE. V was cut by 4 bases and J by 1 base, with 12 bases left in between. The chain's CDR3 is CASSVQGFSNQPQHF. CDR3 nucleotide sequence: TGTGCCAGCAGCGTACAGGGATTCAGCAATCAGCCCCAGCATTTT.

The chain uses TRBV2 and TRBJ2-1, with TRBD2 identical over 12 bases. This CDR3 is built from 15 residues. Unmatched junction bases numbered 3, after V lost 4 bases and J lost 5 bases. CDR1 and CDR2 from the germline V gene are SNHLY and FYNNEI. The CDR3 loop reads CASSVRTSGNNEQFF. CDR3 DNA sequence: TGTGCCAGCAGTGTCCGGACTAGCGGGAACAATGAGCAGTTCTTC.